This section outlines one TCR beta chain sequence together with its context. This clonotype was detected ten times or more. Its antigen target is currently unknown. No base quality information exists; no much larger clone differs at one position. The data were obtained in a study of neurological immune-mediated disorders (dated by TCRdb to about 2019). Context from the whole study: Among the 34 multiple sclerosis patients, relapsing-remitting MS accounted for approximately 31 and secondary progressive MS accounted for 3. Peripheral blood TCR-beta repertoires from HTLV-I-associated myelopathy (HAM/TSP) patients, multiple sclerosis patients and healthy controls were compared by UMI-based sequencing. Alongside PBMC samples, the set of some 98 TCR-beta libraries contained longitudinal samples, technical triplicates, and paired CD4+ and CD8+ T-cell subsets that had been sorted. Longitudinal HAM/TSP and healthy donors had 3 time-points each (roughly 3-40 month intervals). Of the approximately 66 subjects in the cohort, around 15 were HAM/TSP patients, about 35 were multiple sclerosis patients, and some 20 were healthy controls.

Ends trimmed: V by 1 base, J by 4 bases; bases unmatched to a gene: 6. Inclusive of the bounding cysteine and phenylalanine, the CDR3 is 16 residues long. The retained sequence is limited to the CDR3, 48 bases, with the frame set at the first base. This sample's time point label indicates: longitudinal time-point 1 (baseline). Unsorted PBMC libraries were generated from 2 million PBMCs stored in RNAlater at -80 °C until RNA extraction. Multiple sclerosis patients were enrolled in a US clinical protocol under which disease progression was evaluated by magnetic resonance imaging. Peripheral blood underwent Ficoll-Hypaque density gradient centrifugation to isolate PBMCs, which were then cryopreserved in liquid nitrogen. cDNA was synthesized by template-switch 5'RACE using a primer with a 10-nucleotide random unique molecular identifier that tagged each TCR transcript. Each sequencing run produced over 160 million TCR-beta sequences covering 15-18 subjects. The RNeasy kit was used to extract total RNA. The KAPA Real-time Library Amplification kit was used to amplify TCR-beta VDJ regions with primers for the TCR constant region and the 5'RACE anchor. Sample indexes and Illumina adaptors were added in a first PCR, and a second PCR then increased library yield. The roughly 650 bp TCR product was size-selected on a 2% E-gel SizeSelection system after Ampure bead purification. Before pooling, library quality was checked on a Bioanalyzer, concentration was measured with Qubit, and libraries were quantified with the Kapa Library Quantification kit. An Illumina HiSeq 2500 sequenced the libraries paired-end 2 x 150 bp. To increase sequence diversity, about 23-32% phiX was spiked into each library pool. Regarding the original processing steps: Quality-filtered reads were processed with the UMI-based MiGEC pipeline, and over 85% of raw TCR sequences were removed by the MiGEC pipeline during error correction. VDJ genes were aligned to IMGT germline references, and clonotypes were defined by unique CDR3 amino acid sequence plus V-J genes. Clonal expansion, Shannon diversity, and CDR3 relatedness (CalcPairwiseDistances, ClusterSamples) were evaluated with VDJtools, and phylogenetic trees were built with CLCbio workbench. Using coefficient-of-variation modelling across technical triplicates, the study counted a clone as expanded if it had at least 8 unique UMIs. TCRdb passed the public sequencing reads through fastp at Q25 and MiXCR, retaining productive beta sequences. Identical CDR3 protein sequences are pooled into one entry, listed with their most common genes and DNA. What appears here as the V and J calls and clone size reflects TCRdb's work, not the paper's. The sample table shows tens of thousands of distinct CDR3 sequences, and about 3.3% are seen once. The ten top clones hold roughly 8.2% of the sample.

The investigation overall reported the following: TCR clonal expansion was highest in HAM/TSP patients and lowest in MS patients, with MS patients falling below even healthy controls. No identical CDR3 amino acid sequences were found to be shared among expanded clones across subjects, suggesting that TCR-beta repertoires were private in all groups. The MS cluster showed no association with clinical or MRI features, and the authors stated that larger cohorts are needed. In phylogenetic analysis, the repertoires of 18 of 34 MS patients grouped into a cluster of related CDR3 sequences, which suggests a possible signature at the repertoire level.

The chain couples TRBV12-3 or TRBV12-4 to TRBJ1-1, with TRBD1 identical over 10 junction bases. The source is a woman between 55 and 75 years old with multiple sclerosis. The sample was PBMCs. Read as DNA, the sequence is TGTGCCAGCAGTTTAGAGACAGGGGGCTACGGCACTGAAGCTTTCTTT. It translates as CASSLETGGYGTEAFF.